The clone carrying this T cell receptor (beta chain) has only a few counts. The antigen is unknown. These data are taken from a study of cytomegalovirus exposure and HLA in healthy donors. The germline V and J ends were trimmed by 6 bases and 1 base, with 12 bases remaining between them. The CDR3 has 14 amino acids. Germline values: CDR1 ENHRY, CDR2 SYGVKD. Overall study results and limits: Cytomegalovirus association was assigned to about 150 TCR beta chains. Most TCR sequences showed up rarely, but some public TCRs showed up in many donors. A few chains tied to CMV proved CMV antigen-specific in vitro. The classifier reportedly diagnosed cytomegalovirus status with high sensitivity and specificity.

This PCR relied on a set of 60 Vbeta primers and 13 Jbeta primers. Clones were read by immunoSEQ multiplex PCR, and TCRdb kept only the in-frame ones, dropping some. The sample shows 200,000 to 250,000 clones, 70% to 85% of them seen only once. The receptor was isolated from a woman aged 60-75 years in good health and CMV-seropositive. Sequenced input: PBMCs. This chain connects TRBV10-3 to TRBJ1-1; D is ambiguous. This CDR3 is CAISDKRANTEAFF. DNA for the CDR3: TGTGCCATCAGCGACAAGAGGGCGAACACTGAAGCTTTCTTT.